This T cell receptor (beta chain) stems from a study of metastatic and nonmetastatic thyroid tumors. As for the study in general: The comparison covered peripheral blood and tumor or nodule tissue in malignant and benign thyroid patients. Overall study results and limits: Patients with malignant thyroid tumors reportedly had significantly higher TCR beta diversity than those with benign nodules, in blood and tumor.

There are many counts of this clone. Its target is unknown. As originally analysed: Construction of a distant-metastasis classifier for papillary thyroid cancer relied on CDR3 differences across clinicopathological groups. TCRdb ran MiXCR on the PCR reads. The V and J calls follow TCRdb's processing rather than the paper's. The sample carries roughly 40,000 clones, about a sixth recorded once. Patients underwent thyroid surgery, and none had received any treatment before it. This CDR3 comprises 14 residues. Germline lookup yields CDR1 SEHNR and CDR2 FQNEAQ (reference sequence). The V gene lost 5 bases and the J gene lost 3 bases, with 8 bases spanning the gap.

The receptor's source is a male donor with papillary thyroid cancer or a benign thyroid nodule (not recorded which). Some clones in this sample may be carry-over from other donors' samples. The V gene is TRBV7-9, the J gene TRBJ2-6; the D is unclear. Sequencing was carried out using blood. DNA for the CDR3: TGTGCCAGCAGCCCGGGTTATGGGGCCAACGTCCTGACTTTC. Protein sequence: CASSPGYGANVLTF.